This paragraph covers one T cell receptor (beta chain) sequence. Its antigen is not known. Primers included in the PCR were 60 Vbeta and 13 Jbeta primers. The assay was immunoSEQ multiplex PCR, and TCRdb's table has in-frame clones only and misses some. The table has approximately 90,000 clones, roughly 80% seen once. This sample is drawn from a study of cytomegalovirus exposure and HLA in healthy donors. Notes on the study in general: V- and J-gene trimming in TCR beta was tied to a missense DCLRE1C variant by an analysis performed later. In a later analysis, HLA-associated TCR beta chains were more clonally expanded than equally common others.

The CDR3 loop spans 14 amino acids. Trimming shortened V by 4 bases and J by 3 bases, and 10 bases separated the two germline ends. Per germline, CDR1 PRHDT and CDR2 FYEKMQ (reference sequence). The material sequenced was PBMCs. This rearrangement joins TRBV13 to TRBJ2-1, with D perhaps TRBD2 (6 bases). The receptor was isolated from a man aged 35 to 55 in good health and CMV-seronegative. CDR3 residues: CASSSKTSYNEQFF. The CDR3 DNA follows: TGTGCCAGCAGCTCCAAGACTAGCTACAATGAGCAGTTCTTC.